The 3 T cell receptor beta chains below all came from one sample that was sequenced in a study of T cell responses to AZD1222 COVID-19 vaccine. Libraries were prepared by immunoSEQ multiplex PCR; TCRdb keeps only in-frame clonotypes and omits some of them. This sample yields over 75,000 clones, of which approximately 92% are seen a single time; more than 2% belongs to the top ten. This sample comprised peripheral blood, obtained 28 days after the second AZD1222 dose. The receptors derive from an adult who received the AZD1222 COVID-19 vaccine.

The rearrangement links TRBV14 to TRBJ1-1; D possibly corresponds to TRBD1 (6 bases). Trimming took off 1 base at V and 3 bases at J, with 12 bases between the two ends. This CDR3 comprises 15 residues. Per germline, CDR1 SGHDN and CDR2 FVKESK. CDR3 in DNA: TGTGCCAGCAGCCAAGTAGCAGGGGCGGACACTGAAGCTTTCTTT. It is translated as CASSQVAGADTEAFF.

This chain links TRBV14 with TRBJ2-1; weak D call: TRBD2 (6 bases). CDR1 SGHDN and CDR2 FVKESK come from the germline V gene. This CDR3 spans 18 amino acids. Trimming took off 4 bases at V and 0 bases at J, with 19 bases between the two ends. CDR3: CASSPSLLADLSYNEQFF. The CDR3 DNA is TGTGCCAGCAGCCCCTCCCTTTTAGCGGACCTCTCCTACAATGAGCAGTTCTTC.

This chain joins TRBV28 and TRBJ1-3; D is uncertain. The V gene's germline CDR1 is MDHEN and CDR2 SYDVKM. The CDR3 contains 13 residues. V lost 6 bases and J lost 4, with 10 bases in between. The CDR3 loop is CASSLLRGNTIYF. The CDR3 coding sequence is TGTGCCAGCAGCCTATTAAGGGGAAACACCATATATTTT.